This T cell receptor beta chain was captured in a study of cytomegalovirus exposure and HLA in healthy donors (dated by TCRdb to 2017 to 2019). Background on the whole study: According to an earlier analysis of 587 of the donors, roughly 180 million T cells yielded 117 million unique TCR beta sequences and about 300 Gb of sequence data. Roughly 290 gigabases of sequencing data and 91 million or so unique TCR sequences made up an early release that covered approximately 700 HLA-typed donors. Of the roughly 400 genotyped donors, 65% to 90% fell in the genetic ancestry cluster associated with self-reported Caucasian donors. The study was designed to test whether signatures of past pathogen exposure could be identified by cataloging public T cell receptors. The study used immunosequencing to profile the T cell repertoires of 666 subjects and linked those repertoires to cytomegalovirus serostatus. Besides the first cohort of hundreds of subjects, a separate validation cohort made up of 120 different subjects was used. To predict cytomegalovirus infection status, the study brought together high-throughput TCR immunosequencing, statistical association of individual TCRs with disease status, and machine learning. In a later analysis, previously published TCR beta repertoires from several hundred donors were re-analyzed and high-resolution HLA genotyping was added so that TCR occurrence patterns could be studied. The later analysis used no new phenotypic data to find candidate immune exposures, relying instead on TCR beta sequences and their occurrence across donors. In an earlier analysis of several hundred of the donors, high-throughput TCR beta sequencing was used to judge whether each TCR beta V gene segment behaved as functional or pseudogenic. Donor age, sex, ethnicity and CMV serostatus were collected together with the repertoire data. In a later genetic analysis, genome-wide SNP genotypes for about 55% of the roughly 670 donors were used, and that subset was treated as a discovery cohort. All discovery cohort repertoires had been generated on a single sequencing platform. Class I and class II HLA loci were covered by the typing at four-digit resolution. Typing coverage varied by locus: 629-630 donors for A, B, C, DRB1 and DQB1; approximately 500 for DQA1; more than 600 for DPA1; around 490 for DPB1. About 5 DR-DQ haplotypes were handled as single units for association and clustering, since linkage in the cohort was strong. On average, over 200,000 unique TCR beta nucleotide sequences were sequenced per donor among a few hundred genotyped donors of the cohort, with about 19% of those sequences being non-productive. What the authors observed across the whole study: Because counts were too low, seventeen rarely observed V segments, including chromosome 9 orphons, were excluded from the earlier analysis of 500 to 700 of the donors. Strong co-occurrence of HLA alleles, especially DR and DQ, made assigning TCR associations to individual alleles difficult. A total of around 150 TCR beta chains were listed by the study as associated with cytomegalovirus. In a later analysis, about 17,000 TCR beta sequences were associated with specific HLA alleles at a false discovery rate of 0.05. Compared with the approximately 700-donor mean, donors in an Asian-associated ancestry cluster had fewer N-insertions in productive TCRs, according to a later genetic analysis. The classifier was reported to diagnose cytomegalovirus status with high specificity and sensitivity in both the original and validation cohorts. A further reported finding was that TCR beta sequences accurately predicted the HLA-A and HLA-B alleles for most subjects in the first cohort. Immune exposure information for the cohort was limited to CMV serostatus. According to a later analysis, most CMV-associated TCR beta chains appeared to be HLA-restricted, and the HLA associations seemed to be driven largely by CMV exposure. A later analysis found that TCR association rates varied across HLA loci, with DRB1 alleles showing the most associated TCRs and HLA-C alleles the fewest. In an earlier analysis of more than 450 of the donors, most TCR beta V segments were observed in productive rearrangements about 90% or about 30% of the time, broadly matching IMGT annotations. Several of the top co-occurrence clusters appeared to be linked to parvovirus B19, influenza, CMV and Epstein-Barr virus, according to a later analysis. In a later analysis, HLA-associated TCR beta chains were found to be more clonally expanded and to have lower generation probabilities than equally common non-associated chains. A few of the identified cytomegalovirus-associated TCR beta chains were confirmed in vitro to be specific for cytomegalovirus antigens. Roughly uniform sequencing depth across donors was assumed in presence/absence analyses, although this assumption may not hold. Some IMGT-functional V segments, including TRBV6-2 and TRBV6-3, could not be told apart with the 87-base-pair reads, so those segments were excluded. Because HLA typing was missing for some donors at each locus, association tests included only the typed subset. Only TCR beta chains were sequenced in this cohort, and the absence of alpha or paired-chain data limited detectable features. Most TCR sequences were observed very rarely across donors, whereas some public TCRs were present in many individuals. A group of highly shared sequence variants was considered likely to be a technical artifact of the sequencing pipeline. The authors suggested that the approach could potentially be extended to other disease states and immunological phenotypes. Correlated functional status among segregating V segments might be attributable to linkage disequilibrium, but an unknown experimental factor could not be ruled out. In a later genetic analysis, a missense DCLRE1C variant was associated with V-gene and J-gene trimming of TCR beta chains, and the association was replicated in an independent cohort.

In total, roughly 710 healthy bone marrow donors made up the cohort. All cohort members were sampled while nominally healthy, although unrecorded immune exposures were likely present. The donor tested CMV seronegative, placing the donor among the 350 or so seronegative members of the cohort. Every donor gave a peripheral blood sample, and the peripheral blood mononuclear cells from that sample were used for TCR beta sequencing. The Qiagen DNeasy Blood Extraction Kit was used to extract genomic DNA from the blood cell samples. A word on this clone: Its binding antigen is unknown. Per-nucleotide qualities are absent, and no much larger clonotype sits a single base away.

CDR1 SGHVS and CDR2 FQNEAQ were looked up in the germline V gene. V is pared back by 8 bases and J by 0 bases, with 14 bases lying between the germline termini. The CDR3 contains 15 residues, cysteine and phenylalanine counted. CDR3 DNA only is kept here, 45 bases in frame from base 1. Receptor amplification or capture employed the immunoSEQ multiplex PCR assay. A mixture of 60 forward primers for TCR Vbeta segments and 13 reverse primers for TCR Jbeta segments was used in the multiplex PCR. Amplification of the CDR3 region of rearranged TCR beta genes was performed with a multiplex PCR assay on genomic DNA. The Illumina HiSeq System was used to sequence the amplified TCR beta libraries as 87-base-pair reads. For the original study's pipeline: A later analysis counted about 80 million unique TCR beta chains across the 670 or so repertoires, and around 12 million of these chains were shared by at least two donors. Raw reads were error-corrected and collapsed into unique sequences with a nearest-neighbor algorithm that merged closely related sequences to remove PCR and sequencing errors. Alignment of CDR3 sequences to IMGT reference sequences was used to assign V, D and J gene segments. Each retained sequence needed at least a six-nucleotide match to both a V gene segment and a J gene segment. A rearrangement was called productive if the CDR3 had no stop codons and remained in frame with V and J, and every other rearrangement was called non-productive. Following IMGT convention, CDR3 was defined as the stretch from the second conserved V-encoded cysteine up to the conserved J-encoded phenylalanine. In an earlier analysis of just under 600 of the donors, sequences lacking an unambiguous match to a single V gene segment were excluded. In an earlier analysis of 450 to 750 of the donors, a V segment was called functional when productive rearrangements were above 56.7%, and segregating when the standard deviation between donors exceeded 5%. A statistical classification framework was built for diagnosing cytomegalovirus status from the catalog of TCR beta chain sequences. V and J gene assignment, in a later analysis, came from comparing TCR nucleotide sequences with IMGT/GENE-DB human TR gene sequences. Using the TCRdist pipeline, a later analysis assigned CDR3 sequences along with most-parsimonious VDJ recombination scenarios. A later analysis defined each TCR beta chain by its CDR3 amino acid sequence plus V-gene family, and excluded reads lacking a unique V-gene family. As a way to deal with suspected cross-contamination and a sequencing artifact, a later analysis dropped roughly 620 nucleotide sequences that were highly shared and had low generation probability. A later analysis calculated a clonal expansion index for each public chain from normalized within-repertoire ranks of inferred template counts. Generation probabilities in a later analysis came from a VDJ recombination model fitted to out-of-frame rearrangements, and those results were checked against IGoR. In a later analysis, hypergeometric tests were used to score TCR-TCR, TCR-HLA and TCR-CMV co-occurrence, with a repertoire-size bias correction applied to TCR pairs. To estimate false discovery rates, a later analysis permuted the HLA or CMV assignments 20 times. In a later analysis, co-occurring TCRs were grouped using DBSCAN, and TCRdist sequence similarity was added for clustering within HLA-allele-positive subsets. Co-occurrence clustering excluded repertoires with fewer than 30,000 or more than 120,000 public chains, plus five with anomalous nucleotide sharing. The immuneACCESS repertoire file appears here via TCRdb, limited to in-frame rearrangements. These files lack a portion of the clones; in checked studies, under half of the deficit traces to unresolved V genes, and the cause of the others is not known. V and J calls and clone size come straight from that table; D and trimming were deduced from the DNA. The sample table records some 120,000 clones; over 65% of these occur just once. Clones ranked in the top ten supply about 3% of the sample.

The clonotype originates from a man in his thirties or forties in good health and CMV-seronegative. The V and J segments used are TRBV7-8 and TRBJ1-5; a confident D gene designation cannot be given. Sequenced input: PBMCs. CDR3 loop: CASESEVYSNQPQHF. The DNA is TGTGCCAGCGAGTCCGAAGTCTATAGCAATCAGCCCCAGCATTTT.